This TCR beta chain originates from a study of T cell responses to AZD1222 COVID-19 vaccine. As regards this clone: What it binds is unknown.

Sequencing used immunoSEQ multiplex PCR; TCRdb keeps in-frame clones, though not all of them. The sample consists of around 87,000 clones, around 89% of them appearing once. Trimming removed 6 bases from V and 1 base from J, with 13 bases in between. Looked up from germline, CDR1 is MNHEY and CDR2 is SVGAGI. The CDR3 runs to 15 residues. Findings and caveats of the study: The study sampled repertoires only after the peak T cell response.

The material was peripheral blood, obtained 28 days after the second AZD1222 dose. This receptor was taken from an adult who received the AZD1222 COVID-19 vaccine. The chain employs TRBV6-5 and TRBJ1-5; possible D gene TRBD1, 6 bases. As DNA, the CDR3 is TGTGCCAGCAGGGCTTCTGGGGGCAGCAATCAGCCCCAGCATTTT. This translates into CASRASGGSNQPQHF.